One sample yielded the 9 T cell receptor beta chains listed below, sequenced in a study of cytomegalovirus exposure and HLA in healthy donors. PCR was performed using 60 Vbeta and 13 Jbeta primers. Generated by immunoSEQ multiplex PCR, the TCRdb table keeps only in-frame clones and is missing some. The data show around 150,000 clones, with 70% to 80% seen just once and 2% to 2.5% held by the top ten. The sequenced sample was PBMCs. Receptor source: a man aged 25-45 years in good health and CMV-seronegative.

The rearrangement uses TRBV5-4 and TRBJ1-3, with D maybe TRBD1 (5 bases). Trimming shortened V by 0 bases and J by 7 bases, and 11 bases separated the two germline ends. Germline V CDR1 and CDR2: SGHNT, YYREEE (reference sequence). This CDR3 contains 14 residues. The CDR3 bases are TGTGCCAGCAGCTTGGACCGGGGGAGGAACACCATATATTTT. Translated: CASSLDRGRNTIYF.

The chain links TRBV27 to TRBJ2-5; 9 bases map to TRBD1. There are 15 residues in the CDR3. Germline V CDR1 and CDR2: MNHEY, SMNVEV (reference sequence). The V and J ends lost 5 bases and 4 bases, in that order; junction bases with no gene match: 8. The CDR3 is CASSAPGQGRETQYF. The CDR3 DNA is TGTGCCAGCAGTGCCCCGGGACAGGGTAGAGAGACCCAGTACTTC.

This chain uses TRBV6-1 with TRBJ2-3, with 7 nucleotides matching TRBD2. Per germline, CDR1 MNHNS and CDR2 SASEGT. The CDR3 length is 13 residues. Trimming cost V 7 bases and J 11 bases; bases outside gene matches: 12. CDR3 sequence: CASKYIGRDEQYF. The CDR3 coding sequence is TGTGCCAGCAAATATATTGGGAGGGACGAGCAGTATTTT.

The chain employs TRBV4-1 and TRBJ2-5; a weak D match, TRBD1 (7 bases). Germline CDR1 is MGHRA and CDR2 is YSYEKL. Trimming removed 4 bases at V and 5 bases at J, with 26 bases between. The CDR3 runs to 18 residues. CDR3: CASSPDVQGGYSGETQYF. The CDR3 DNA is TGCGCCAGCAGCCCGGATGTGCAGGGGGGATATTCAGGGGAGACCCAGTACTTC.

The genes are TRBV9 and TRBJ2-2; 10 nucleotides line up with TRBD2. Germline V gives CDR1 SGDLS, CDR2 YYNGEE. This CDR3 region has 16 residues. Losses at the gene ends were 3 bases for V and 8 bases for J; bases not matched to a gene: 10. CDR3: CASSAFSSGSVGELFF. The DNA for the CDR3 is TGTGCCAGCAGCGCATTTTCTAGCGGGAGCGTTGGGGAGCTGTTTTTT.

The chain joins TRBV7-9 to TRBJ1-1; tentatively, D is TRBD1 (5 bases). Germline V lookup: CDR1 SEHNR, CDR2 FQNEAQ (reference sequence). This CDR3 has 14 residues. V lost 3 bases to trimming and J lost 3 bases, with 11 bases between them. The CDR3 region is CASSFQGPDTEAFF. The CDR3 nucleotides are TGTGCCAGCAGCTTTCAGGGTCCAGACACTGAAGCTTTCTTT. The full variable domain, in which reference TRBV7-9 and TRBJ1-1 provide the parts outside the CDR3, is DTGVSQNPRHKITKRGQNVTFRCDPISEHNRLYWYRQTLGQGPEFLTYFQNEAQLEKSRLLSDRFSAERPKGSFSTLEIQRTEQGDSAMYLCASSFQGPDTEAFFGQGTRLTVV.

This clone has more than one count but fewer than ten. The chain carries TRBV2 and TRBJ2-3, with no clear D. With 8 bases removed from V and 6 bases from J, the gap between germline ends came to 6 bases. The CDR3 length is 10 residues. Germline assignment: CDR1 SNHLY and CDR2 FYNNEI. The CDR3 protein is CASDGDTQYF. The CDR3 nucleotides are TGTGCCAGCGACGGGGATACGCAGTATTTT.

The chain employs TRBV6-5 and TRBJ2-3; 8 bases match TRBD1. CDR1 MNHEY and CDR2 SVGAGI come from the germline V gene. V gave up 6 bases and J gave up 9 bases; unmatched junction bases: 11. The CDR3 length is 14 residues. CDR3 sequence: CASRTRRGQGTQYF. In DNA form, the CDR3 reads TGTGCCAGCAGGACCCGCAGGGGGCAGGGAACGCAGTATTTT.

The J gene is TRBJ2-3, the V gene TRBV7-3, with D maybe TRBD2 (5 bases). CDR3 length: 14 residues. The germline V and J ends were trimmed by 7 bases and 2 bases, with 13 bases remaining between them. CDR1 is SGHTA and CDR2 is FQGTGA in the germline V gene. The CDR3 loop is CASKKSGPTDTQYF. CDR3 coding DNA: TGTGCCAGCAAAAAGAGCGGACCCACAGATACGCAGTATTTT.